Listed below are T cell receptor beta chains from one sample, sequenced in a study of immune characterization of retroperitoneal liposarcoma. TCRdb re-analysed the PCR reads in MiXCR, keeping a single row per CDR3 protein. The sample has 2,500 to 3,500 distinct CDR3 sequences, about 46% seen once. Sequenced: tumor tissue. These receptors originate from a male donor with retroperitoneal liposarcoma. The conserved cysteine and the conserved F or W are not part of the CDR3 here.

v_gene: TRBV12-3/TRBV12-4
CDR3aa: ASSPHRDSQETQY

v_gene: TRBV9
CDR3aa: ASEDFNTGELF

v_gene: TRBV6-1
CDR3aa: ASSTGTGIDEQF

v_gene: TRBV27
CDR3aa: ASSFASTDTQY

v_gene: TRBV7-2
CDR3aa: ASSWTSGSYEQY

v_gene: TRBV9
CDR3aa: ASSVDIGASYEQY

v_gene: TRBV6-1
CDR3aa: ASSTRFWETQY

v_gene: TRBV5-4
CDR3aa: ASSPEQGYYGYT

v_gene: TRBV12-3/TRBV12-4
CDR3aa: ASSLAGGDEQF

v_gene: TRBV6-1
CDR3aa: ASSRGQDSPRY

v_gene: TRBV6-1
CDR3aa: ASSLDRHSNQPQH

v_gene: TRBV7-2
CDR3aa: ASSLVSLAGSSYEQF

v_gene: TRBV6-1
CDR3aa: AATESGTGNEQY

v_gene: TRBV6-1
CDR3aa: ASSLEDRVSTDTQY

v_gene: TRBV7-2
CDR3aa: ASSFHNEQF

v_gene: TRBV7-2
CDR3aa: ASSLAGGPGSYEQY

v_gene: TRBV27
CDR3aa: ASSWTVAGGDEQY

v_gene: TRBV6-1
CDR3aa: ASRPRGLAGETQY

v_gene: TRBV6-1
CDR3aa: ASSTHGKGSDQPQH

v_gene: TRBV6-5
CDR3aa: ASSPGFEYNEQY